The 17 T cell receptor beta chains given below trace back to one sample, sequenced in a study of T-cell memory formation after mild COVID-19. In TCRdb, the 5' RACE reads were re-called with MiXCR into one record per CDR3 protein. The sample yields roughly 62,000 distinct CDR3 sequences, 9.3% seen once. Sequencing was performed on PBMCs or a T cell subset sorted from them (not recorded which). These receptor sequences come from a man aged 18 to 30 who had mild COVID-19 (a few samples of this study predate the infection). Cell type and time point are not known.

This clonotype was seen at least ten times. The chain combines TRBV15 with TRBJ2-4; TRBD2 matches at 9 bases. Germline V lookup: CDR1 LNHNV, CDR2 YYDKDF (reference sequence). Trimming removed 0 bases from V and 7 bases from J; junction bases left unmatched: 10. The CDR3 covers 17 residues. The DNA for the CDR3 is TGTGCCACCAGCAGAGATCGTTCGCGGGGGGGTCGGAACATTCAGTACTTC. This translates into CATSRDRSRGGRNIQYF.

This clonotype was seen a few times. The rearrangement uses TRBV3-1 and TRBJ2-1; 10 positions agree with TRBD1. Germline CDR1 and CDR2: LGHDT and YNNKEL (reference sequence). V shed 1 base and J 3 bases; nucleotides not matched to a gene: 3. This CDR3 has 16 amino acids. Written as DNA, the CDR3 is TGTGCCAGCAGCCAAGTGGGACAGGGGTACTACAATGAGCAGTTCTTC. This translates into CASSQVGQGYYNEQFF.

This clonotype was seen a handful of times. The chain joins TRBV28 to TRBJ2-7, with D tentatively TRBD2 (6 bases). V was pared by 5 bases and J by 1 base, with 12 bases between. This CDR3 comprises 14 residues. CDR1 is MDHEN and CDR2 is SYDVKM in the germline V gene. The CDR3 DNA sequence: TGTGCCAGCAGTGACGGGAGCGAATCCTACGAGCAGTACGTC. This gives the protein CASSDGSESYEQYV.

This clonotype was observed a few times. The rearrangement links TRBV27 to TRBJ1-1, with D perhaps matching TRBD1 (6 bases). The CDR3 spans 17 residues. Germline values: CDR1 MNHEY, CDR2 SMNVEV (reference sequence). V was clipped by 3 bases and J by 4 bases, with 21 bases between them. The CDR3 DNA reads as TGTGCCAGCAGTTTCAGTCAGGGGCTTGGGTGGGGCACTGAAGCTTTCTTT. Amino acids: CASSFSQGLGWGTEAFF.

This clonotype appeared many times. The chain joins TRBV5-1 to TRBJ2-5, with 10 bases matching TRBD2. Germline V gene sequence: CDR1 SGHRS, CDR2 YFSETQ. The CDR3 is 14 residues long. Trimming cost V 0 bases and J 4 bases; bases outside gene matches: 0. The CDR3 DNA sequence: TGCGCCAGCAGCTTGGGGACTAGCGGAGAGACCCAGTACTTC. Its protein is CASSLGTSGETQYF.

This clonotype appeared a few times. The rearrangement uses TRBV4-3 and TRBJ1-1; D gene ambiguous. In germline, CDR1 is LGHNA, CDR2 YSLEER. The CDR3 has 15 residues. Trimming left V 4 bases short and J 0 bases short, with 12 bases between. The chain's CDR3 is CASSLFSRVNTEAFF. CDR3 in DNA: TGCGCCAGCAGCCTATTTTCGAGGGTGAACACTGAAGCTTTCTTT.

In its sample, this clonotype was seen a few times. The rearrangement links TRBV14 to TRBJ1-1; D remains unclear. The V gene's germline CDR1 is SGHDN and CDR2 FVKESK. This CDR3 comprises 14 residues. Trimming cost V 4 bases and J 9 bases, with 18 bases left between them. Here the CDR3 reads CASSPSMTVLKAFF. The CDR3 bases are TGTGCCAGCAGCCCAAGCATGACGGTTCTGAAAGCTTTCTTT.

This clonotype was recorded a few times. The genes are TRBV4-3 and TRBJ2-5; 7 bases line up with TRBD1. CDR1 LGHNA and CDR2 YSLEER come from the germline V gene. The CDR3 covers 14 residues. J lost 6 bases, V lost 4 bases, and 8 bases had no gene match. The chain's CDR3 is CASSPRQGVKTQYF. As DNA, the CDR3 is TGCGCCAGCAGCCCCCGACAGGGAGTAAAGACCCAGTACTTC.

Ten or more counts support this clonotype. The chain carries TRBV7-2 and TRBJ1-1; D is unclear. In germline, CDR1 is SGHTA, CDR2 FQGNSA. The V end lost 2 bases, the J end lost 1 base, and 8 bases lay between the germline ends. This CDR3 spans 14 amino acids. CDR3 sequence reads: CASSLRAQNTEAFF. CDR3 sequence (DNA): TGTGCCAGCAGCTTAAGGGCCCAGAACACTGAAGCTTTCTTT. Looking up the rest from reference TRBV7-2 and TRBJ1-1 gives the full variable domain: GAGVSQSPSNKVTEKGKDVELRCDPISGHTALYWYRQSLGQGLEFLIYFQGNSAPDKSGLPSDRFSAERTGGSVSTLTIQRTQQEDSAVYLCASSLRAQNTEAFFGQGTRLTVV.

CDR3 in DNA: TGTGCCAGCAGCCAATGGACGACCGGCATGAACACTGAAGCTTTCTTT. Translation: CASSQWTTGMNTEAFF. This chain connects TRBV3-1 to TRBJ1-1; D remains unclear. Germline CDR1 LGHDT, CDR2 YNNKEL (reference sequence). V was pared by 2 bases and J by 0 bases, with 13 bases between. This CDR3 comprises 16 residues.

This clonotype was seen only a few times. The rearrangement joins TRBV6-6 to TRBJ2-7; perhaps TRBD1 as D (6 bases). The CDR3 runs 14 residues. The germline CDR1 and CDR2 sequences are MNHNY and SVGAGI (reference sequence). Trimming cost V 6 bases and J 6 bases, with 18 bases left between them. The CDR3 DNA sequence: TGTGCCAGCAGCCCCGGTGGGGACAACGGCGAGCAGTACGTC. As protein: CASSPGGDNGEQYV.

The table lists this clonotype with a few counts. The chain joins TRBV6-5 to TRBJ2-7; D unclear. CDR3 length: 15 residues. Trimming stripped 6 bases from V and 4 bases from J, with 19 bases between. Germline CDR1 is MNHEY and CDR2 is SVGAGI. The CDR3 sequence: CASRSSGVFGYEQYV. Here the CDR3 DNA reads TGTGCCAGCAGGTCTAGTGGAGTGTTTGGGTACGAGCAGTACGTC.

The chain is built from TRBV11-2 and TRBJ1-1, with D possibly matching TRBD1 (5 bases). The ends were cut back, 1 base at V and 4 bases at J, with 7 bases in the middle. Germline loops: CDR1 SGHAT, CDR2 FQNNGV. The length of the CDR3 is 13 residues. The DNA for the CDR3 is TGTGCCAGCAGCTTAGGGGGGGTCACTGAAGCTTTCTTT. It translates to CASSLGGVTEAFF.

A few counts support this clonotype. This chain joins TRBV7-9 and TRBJ1-4; D is possibly TRBD1 (6 bases). Trimming pared 3 bases from V and 4 bases from J, leaving 9 bases between. The length of the CDR3 is 14 residues. Germline V gene sequence: CDR1 SEHNR, CDR2 FQNEAQ (reference sequence). The CDR3 reads CASSLQQGNEKLFF. Here the CDR3 DNA reads TGTGCCAGCAGCTTGCAACAGGGTAATGAAAAACTGTTTTTT.

The V and J genes are TRBV11-2 and TRBJ1-6; D is perhaps TRBD1 (5 bases). Between the trimmed V and J ends, which lost 4 bases and 5 bases, there was a span of 9 bases. The germline gives CDR1 SGHAT, CDR2 FQNNGV. The length of the CDR3 is 14 residues. The CDR3: CASSSTDNNSPLHF. DNA of the CDR3: TGTGCCAGCAGCTCGACAGATAATAATTCACCCCTCCACTTT.

In its sample, this clonotype was seen a few times. The V call is TRBV20-1, the J call TRBJ2-5, with unresolved D. From germline, CDR1 is DFQATT and CDR2 SNEGSKA (reference sequence). This CDR3 is 14 amino acids long. With 0 bases removed from V and 5 bases from J, the gap between germline ends came to 13 bases. CDR3 sequence reads: CSARDVGGRETQYF. The CDR3 DNA reads TGCAGTGCTAGAGATGTGGGTGGCCGGGAGACCCAGTACTTC.

Note on this clonotype: A read error is possible here, since a much larger clone lies one base away. The CDR3 DNA is TGTGCCATCAGTGGAGAGAGGGTCACTGAAGCTTTCTTT. Translated: CAISGERVTEAFF. The V and J genes are TRBV10-3 and TRBJ1-1; D not resolved. The V end was cut by 4 bases, the J end by 4 bases, with 10 bases between. The CDR3 contains 13 residues. The germline gives CDR1 ENHRY, CDR2 SYGVKD.